The TCR beta chain under discussion was sequenced for a study of shared clonotypes between healthy human individuals. Overall study results and limits: Clonotypes shared by all four donors outscored non-shared clonotypes in generation probability. Sorted-subset sequencing was shown by rarefaction to be incomplete despite large depth.

Caucasian adults living in Nashville, Tennessee, provided all samples. This clone was recorded once. The target antigen is unknown. The germline V gene has CDR1 MNHEY and CDR2 SMNVEV (reference sequence). The CDR3 spans 13 residues. V dropped 3 bases and J dropped 8 bases, with 11 bases sitting between them. Deep-level assay runs were performed. TCRdb's table, derived via immunoSEQ multiplex PCR, lists solely in-frame clones and lacks some. Of over a million clones in the sample, 65% to 80% were seen once. Sequencing was done on a sample of memory CD4+ T cells sorted from blood. Subset defined: CD45RA-negative fraction. This clonotype was sampled from a man in his late teens or twenties in good health. The V call is TRBV27, the J call TRBJ2-1; possible D gene TRBD2, 5 bases. Written as DNA, the CDR3 is TGTGCCAGCAGTTTTAACCTAGCCCATGAGCAGTTCTTC. Residues: CASSFNLAHEQFF.